The rows below give T cell receptor beta chains drawn from one sample of a study of cytomegalovirus exposure and HLA in healthy donors. Measured with immunoSEQ multiplex PCR; TCRdb has only the in-frame clones, and not every one. The table records roughly 110,000 clones, over 70% of them present only once. Input material: PBMCs. The receptors originated from a female donor in good health and CMV-seronegative. Both conserved end residues are trimmed from each CDR3. The order of the fields is V gene, CDR3 protein.

TRBV19 | ASSIGALNYGYT
TRBV28 | ASSPLSGKNIQY
TRBV14 | ASSLQGFGDSPLH
TRBV15 | ATSRTPGGAGIDTQY
TRBV25-1 | ASSETQGSKRSIQY
TRBV27 | ASRRQGYTEAF
TRBV5-6 | ASSSRSASTEQF
TRBV25-1 | ASSGQYEQY
TRBV25-1 | ASSDPGSTDTQY
TRBV5-1 | ASTQTSGDQETQY
TRBV4-3 | ASSQDRRGNYGYT
TRBV9 | ASSFRGQEQETQY
TRBV7-9 | ASSLGLTTEAF
TRBV2 | ASSAGTGELF
TRBV28 | ASSLRGEAGVVDEQY
TRBV19 | ASSISGPAGYEQY
TRBV5-1 | ASSLGQGDTGELF
TRBV2 | ASSEGRGNYNEQF
TRBV7-6 | ASSPTTGAWNEQY
TRBV5-1 | ASSWDRGEYEQY
TRBV5-5 | ASSFRAGAFNNSPLH
TRBV5-1 | ASGEDREVSEQY
TRBV5-1 | ASRSPGENYGYT
TRBV9 | ASSVSSLNEQF
TRBV4-1 | ASSQVTGGYT
TRBV9 | ASSALGGSTEAF
TRBV6-4 | ASGETSGSYNEQF
TRBV7-9 | ASSPTSGRSYNEQF
TRBV6-1 | ASRSRLSNTEAF
TRBV6-6 | ASSYPGAVEGYT
TRBV6-5 | ASSYSGRGPYEQY
TRBV5-6 | ASSWQDINYGYT
TRBV7-9 | ASSLGQGLGAF
TRBV5-1 | ASSLDGSSYNEQF
TRBV6-5 | ASSPGQGAPRY
TRBV7-9 | ASSPEGLFSSTDTQY
TRBV2 | ASSSRSGIQETQY
TRBV7-9 | ASSFEGDYYEQY
TRBV4-3 | ASSQSQTEGNEKLF
TRBV7-2 | ASSSLAGGPYNEQF
TRBV11-3 | ASSLGQIDNEKLF
TRBV5-3 | ARSLRGTGGSPDDTGELF